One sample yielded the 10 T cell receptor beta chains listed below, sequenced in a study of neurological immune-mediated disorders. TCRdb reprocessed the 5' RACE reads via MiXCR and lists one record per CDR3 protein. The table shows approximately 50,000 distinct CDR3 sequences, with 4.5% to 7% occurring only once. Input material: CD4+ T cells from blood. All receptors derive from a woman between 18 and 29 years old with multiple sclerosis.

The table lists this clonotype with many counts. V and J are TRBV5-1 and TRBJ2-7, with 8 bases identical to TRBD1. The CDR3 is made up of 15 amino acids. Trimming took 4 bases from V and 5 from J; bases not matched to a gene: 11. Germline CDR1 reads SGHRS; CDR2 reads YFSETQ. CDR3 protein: CASSVQGQDVDEQYF. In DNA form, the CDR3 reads TGCGCCAGCAGCGTCCAGGGACAGGACGTCGACGAGCAGTACTTC. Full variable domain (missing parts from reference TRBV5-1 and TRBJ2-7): KAGVTQTPRYLIKTRGQQVTLSCSPISGHRSVSWYQQTPGQGLQFLFEYFSETQRNKGNFPGRFSGRQFSNSRSEMNVSTLELGDSALYLCASSVQGQDVDEQYFGPGTRLTVT.

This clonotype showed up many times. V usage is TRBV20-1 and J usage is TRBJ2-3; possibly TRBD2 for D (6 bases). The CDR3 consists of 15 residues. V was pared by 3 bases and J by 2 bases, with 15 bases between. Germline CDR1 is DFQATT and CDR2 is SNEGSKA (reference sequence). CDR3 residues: CSASQSAGDTDTQYF. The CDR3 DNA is TGCAGTGCTAGTCAGTCAGCGGGCGACACAGATACGCAGTATTTT.

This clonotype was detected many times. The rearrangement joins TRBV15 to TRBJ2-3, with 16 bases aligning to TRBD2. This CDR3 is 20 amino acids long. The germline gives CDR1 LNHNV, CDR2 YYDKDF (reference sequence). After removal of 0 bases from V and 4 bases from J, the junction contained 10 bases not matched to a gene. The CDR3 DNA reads TGTGCCACCAGCAGAGACCAACCGGGACTAGCGGGGGGGATCGCAGATACGCAGTATTTT. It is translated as CATSRDQPGLAGGIADTQYF.

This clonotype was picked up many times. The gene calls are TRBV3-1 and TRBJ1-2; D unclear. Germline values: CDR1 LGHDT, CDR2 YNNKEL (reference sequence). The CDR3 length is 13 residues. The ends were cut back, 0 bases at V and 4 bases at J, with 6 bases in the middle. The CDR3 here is CASSQDRFYGYTF. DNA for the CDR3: TGTGCCAGCAGCCAAGATCGATTCTATGGCTACACCTTC.

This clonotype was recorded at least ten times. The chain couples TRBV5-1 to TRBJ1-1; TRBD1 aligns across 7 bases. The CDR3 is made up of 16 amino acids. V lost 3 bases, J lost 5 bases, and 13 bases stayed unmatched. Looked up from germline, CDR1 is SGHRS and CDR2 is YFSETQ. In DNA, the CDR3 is TGCGCCAGCAGCTGGATTGGAGGGGGCATTGGGACTGAAGCTTTCTTT. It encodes CASSWIGGGIGTEAFF.

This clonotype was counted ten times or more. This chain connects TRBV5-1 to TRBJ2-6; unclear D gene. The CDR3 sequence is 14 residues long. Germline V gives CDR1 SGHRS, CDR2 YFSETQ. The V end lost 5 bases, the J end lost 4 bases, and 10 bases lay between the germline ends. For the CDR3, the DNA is TGCGCCAGCAGGCCCCGAGCGGGGGCCAACGTCCTGACTTTC. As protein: CASRPRAGANVLTF. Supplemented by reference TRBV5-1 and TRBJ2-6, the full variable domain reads KAGVTQTPRYLIKTRGQQVTLSCSPISGHRSVSWYQQTPGQGLQFLFEYFSETQRNKGNFPGRFSGRQFSNSRSEMNVSTLELGDSALYLCASRPRAGANVLTFGAGSRLTVL.

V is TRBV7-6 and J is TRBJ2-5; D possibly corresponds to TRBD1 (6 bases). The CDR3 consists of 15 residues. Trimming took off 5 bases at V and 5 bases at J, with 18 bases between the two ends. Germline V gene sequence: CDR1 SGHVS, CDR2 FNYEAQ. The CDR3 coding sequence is TGTGCCAGCAGCCCCGGCACAGGGACGAGGGAGACCCAGTACTTC. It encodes CASSPGTGTRETQYF. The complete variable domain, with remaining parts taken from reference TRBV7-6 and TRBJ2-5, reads GAGVSQSPRYKVTKRGQDVALRCDPISGHVSLYWYRQALGQGPEFLTYFNYEAQQDKSGLPNDRFSAERPEGSISTLTIQRTEQRDSAMYRCASSPGTGTRETQYFGPGTRLLVL.

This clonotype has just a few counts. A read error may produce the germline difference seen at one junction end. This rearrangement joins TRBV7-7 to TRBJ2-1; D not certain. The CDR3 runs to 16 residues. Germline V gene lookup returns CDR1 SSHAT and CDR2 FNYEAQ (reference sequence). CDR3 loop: CASSLDGPYSYNEQFF. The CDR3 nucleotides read TGTGCTAGCAGCTTGGACGGCCCCTACTCCTACAATGAGCAGTTCTTC.

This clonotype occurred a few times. As DNA, the CDR3 is TGCAGCGTTGAGACTAGCACAGATACGCAGTATTTT. This encodes CSVETSTDTQYF. This chain uses TRBV29-1 with TRBJ2-3; D remains unclear. The CDR3 covers 12 residues. CDR1 SQVTM and CDR2 ANQGSEA come from the germline V gene. V was trimmed by 3 bases and J by 0 bases, leaving 4 bases between them.

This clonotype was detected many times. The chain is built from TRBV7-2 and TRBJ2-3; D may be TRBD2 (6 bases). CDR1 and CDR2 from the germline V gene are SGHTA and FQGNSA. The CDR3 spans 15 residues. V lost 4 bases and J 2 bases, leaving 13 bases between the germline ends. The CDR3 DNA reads TGTGCCAGCAGCTCAATTCTAGCGAACACAGATACGCAGTATTTT. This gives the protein CASSSILANTDTQYF. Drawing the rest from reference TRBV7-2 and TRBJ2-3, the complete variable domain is GAGVSQSPSNKVTEKGKDVELRCDPISGHTALYWYRQSLGQGLEFLIYFQGNSAPDKSGLPSDRFSAERTGGSVSTLTIQRTQQEDSAVYLCASSSILANTDTQYFGPGTRLTVL.